The clone carrying this T cell receptor (beta chain) is labeled medium-sized. Its antigen remains unknown. The data belong to a study of PD-1 blockade in classical Hodgkin lymphoma. Study-level information: Every 2 weeks, patients got 3 mg/kg intravenous nivolumab. General study findings and limits: It was reported that newly diagnosed patients had less baseline TCR diversity than healthy donors. Nivolumab initiation under 1 year post-ASCT meant exclusion. CD4+ but not CD8+ TCR diversity rose significantly by C4D1.

This sample's time point: cycle 4 day 1 (C4D1), after five to seven weeks of nivolumab. Every patient was affected by relapse after autologous stem cell transplantation, while exposure to brentuximab vedotin was not uniform. Profiling relied on immunoSEQ multiplex PCR, and the TCRdb table lists in-frame clones only, not all of them. This table holds roughly 39,000 clones, 77% found once. This TCR derives from a human donor with classical Hodgkin lymphoma. The sequencing used peripheral blood mononuclear cells (PBMCs), collected before the fourth cycle of nivolumab.

The CDR3 bases are TGCGCCAGCAGCAGGCAGGACAGGCCAAGGAACACCGGGGAGCTGTTTTTT. It yields the protein CASSRQDRPRNTGELFF. The chain couples TRBV4-1 to TRBJ2-2, with TRBD1 identical over 7 bases. The germline gives CDR1 MGHRA, CDR2 YSYEKL. This CDR3 is built from 17 residues. Losses at the gene ends were 5 bases for V and 1 base for J; bases not matched to a gene: 10.